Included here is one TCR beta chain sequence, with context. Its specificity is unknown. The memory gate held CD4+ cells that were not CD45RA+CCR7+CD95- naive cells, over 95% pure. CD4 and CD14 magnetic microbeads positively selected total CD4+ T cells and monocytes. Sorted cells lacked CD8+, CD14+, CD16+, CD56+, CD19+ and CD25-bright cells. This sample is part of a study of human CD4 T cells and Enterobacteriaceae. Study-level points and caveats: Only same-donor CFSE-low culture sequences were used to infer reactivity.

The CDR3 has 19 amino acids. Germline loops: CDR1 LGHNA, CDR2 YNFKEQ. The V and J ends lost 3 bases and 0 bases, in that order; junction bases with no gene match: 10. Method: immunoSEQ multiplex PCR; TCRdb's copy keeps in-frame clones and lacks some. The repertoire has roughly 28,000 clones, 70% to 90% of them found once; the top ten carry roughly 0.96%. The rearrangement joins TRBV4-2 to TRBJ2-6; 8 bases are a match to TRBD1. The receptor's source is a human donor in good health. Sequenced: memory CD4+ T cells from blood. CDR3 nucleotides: TGTGCCAGCAGCCAGGAAATTTGGACAGGGACCTCTGGGGCCAACGTCCTGACTTTC. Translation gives CASSQEIWTGTSGANVLTF.